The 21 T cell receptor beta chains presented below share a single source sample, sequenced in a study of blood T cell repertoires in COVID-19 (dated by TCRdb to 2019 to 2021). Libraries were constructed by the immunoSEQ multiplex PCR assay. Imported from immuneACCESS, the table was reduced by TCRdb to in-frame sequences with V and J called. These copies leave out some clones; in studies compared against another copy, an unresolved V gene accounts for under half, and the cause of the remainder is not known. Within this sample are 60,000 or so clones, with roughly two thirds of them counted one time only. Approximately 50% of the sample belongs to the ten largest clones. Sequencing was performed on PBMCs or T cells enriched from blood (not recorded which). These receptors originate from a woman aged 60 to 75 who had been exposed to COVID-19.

The CDR3 loop is CASSPGTSGSYEQYF. DNA of the CDR3: TGTGCCAGCAGTCCCGGGACTAGCGGGAGCTACGAGCAGTACTTC. The rearrangement uses TRBV28 and TRBJ2-7; TRBD2 matches 14 bases. The V and J ends lost 5 bases and 3 bases, in that order; junction bases with no gene match: 3. In germline, CDR1 is MDHEN, CDR2 SYDVKM. This CDR3 contains 15 residues.

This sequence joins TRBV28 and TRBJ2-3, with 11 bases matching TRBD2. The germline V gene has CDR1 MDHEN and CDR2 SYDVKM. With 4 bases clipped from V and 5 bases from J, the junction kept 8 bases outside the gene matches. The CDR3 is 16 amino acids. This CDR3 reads CASSSRTSGWGDTQYF. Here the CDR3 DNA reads TGTGCCAGCAGTTCCCGGACTAGCGGGTGGGGAGATACGCAGTATTTT.

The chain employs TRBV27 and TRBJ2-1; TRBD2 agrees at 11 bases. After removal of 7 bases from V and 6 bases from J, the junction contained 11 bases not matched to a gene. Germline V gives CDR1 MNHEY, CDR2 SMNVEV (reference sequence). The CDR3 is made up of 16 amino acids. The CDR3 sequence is CASTFIAGGPGNEQFF. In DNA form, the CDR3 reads TGTGCCAGCACCTTCATAGCGGGAGGGCCGGGCAATGAGCAGTTCTTC.

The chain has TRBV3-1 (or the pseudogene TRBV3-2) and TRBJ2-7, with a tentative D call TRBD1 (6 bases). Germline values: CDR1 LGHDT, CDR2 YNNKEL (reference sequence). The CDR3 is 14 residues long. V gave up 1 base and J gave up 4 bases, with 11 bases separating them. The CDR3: CASSQVRTAYEQYF. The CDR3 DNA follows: TGTGCCAGCAGCCAAGTTAGGACAGCATACGAGCAGTACTTC.

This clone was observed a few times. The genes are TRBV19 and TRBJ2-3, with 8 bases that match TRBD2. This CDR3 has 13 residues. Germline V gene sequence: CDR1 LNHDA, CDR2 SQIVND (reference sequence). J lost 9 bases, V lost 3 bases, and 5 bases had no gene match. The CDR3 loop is CASSIRAGDTQYF. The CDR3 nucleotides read TGTGCCAGTAGTATCAGAGCGGGAGACACGCAGTATTTT.

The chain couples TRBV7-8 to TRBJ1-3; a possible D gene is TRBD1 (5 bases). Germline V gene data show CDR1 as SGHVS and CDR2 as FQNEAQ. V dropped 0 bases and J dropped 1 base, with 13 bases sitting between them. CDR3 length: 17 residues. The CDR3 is CASSLAEQVGSGNTIYF. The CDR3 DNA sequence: TGTGCCAGCAGCTTAGCAGAACAGGTGGGGTCTGGAAACACCATATATTTT.

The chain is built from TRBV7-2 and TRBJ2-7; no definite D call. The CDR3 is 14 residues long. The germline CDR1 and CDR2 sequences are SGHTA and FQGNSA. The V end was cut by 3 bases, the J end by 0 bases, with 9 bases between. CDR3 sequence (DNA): TGTGCCAGCAGCTTGAGCCCAAGCTCCTACGAGCAGTACTTC. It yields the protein CASSLSPSSYEQYF.

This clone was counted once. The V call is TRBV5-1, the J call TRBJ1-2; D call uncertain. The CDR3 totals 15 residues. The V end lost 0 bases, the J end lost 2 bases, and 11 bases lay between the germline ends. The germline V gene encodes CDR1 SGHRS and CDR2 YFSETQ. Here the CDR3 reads CASSLAGSANYGYTF. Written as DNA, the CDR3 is TGCGCCAGCAGCTTGGCCGGCAGCGCCAACTATGGCTACACCTTC.

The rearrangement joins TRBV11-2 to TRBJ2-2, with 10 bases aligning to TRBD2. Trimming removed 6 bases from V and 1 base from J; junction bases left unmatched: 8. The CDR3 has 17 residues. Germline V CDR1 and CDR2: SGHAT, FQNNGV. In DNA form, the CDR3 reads TGTGCCAGCAGATCCAGCGGGGGGGCCCGGAACACCGGGGAGCTGTTTTTT. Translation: CASRSSGGARNTGELFF.

This CDR3 is CASSKPRTSGLSNEQFF. In DNA, the CDR3 is TGTGCCAGTAGTAAACCCCGGACTAGCGGACTTAGCAATGAGCAGTTCTTC. V is TRBV19 and J is TRBJ2-1, with 10 positions matching TRBD2. This CDR3 spans 17 amino acids. Germline CDR1 reads LNHDA; CDR2 reads SQIVND (reference sequence). After removal of 4 bases from V and 6 bases from J, the junction contained 12 bases not matched to a gene.

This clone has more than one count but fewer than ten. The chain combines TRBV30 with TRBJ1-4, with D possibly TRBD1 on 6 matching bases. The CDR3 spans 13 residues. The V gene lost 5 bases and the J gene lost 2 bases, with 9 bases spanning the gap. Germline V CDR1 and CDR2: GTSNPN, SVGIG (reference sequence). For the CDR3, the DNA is TGTGCCTGGCGGGACATGACTAATGAAAAACTGTTTTTT. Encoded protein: CAWRDMTNEKLFF.

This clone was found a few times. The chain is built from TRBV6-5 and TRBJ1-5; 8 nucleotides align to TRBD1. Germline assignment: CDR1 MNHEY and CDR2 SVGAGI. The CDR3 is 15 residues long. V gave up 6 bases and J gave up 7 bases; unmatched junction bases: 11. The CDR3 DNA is TGTGCCAGCAGACTCTCAGGGGGCGCGGGACAGCCCCAGCATTTT. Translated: CASRLSGGAGQPQHF.

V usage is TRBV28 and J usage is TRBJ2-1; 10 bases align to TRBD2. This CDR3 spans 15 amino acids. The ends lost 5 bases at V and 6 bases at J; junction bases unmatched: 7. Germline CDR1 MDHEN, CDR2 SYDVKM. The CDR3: CASSPSGLASNEQFF. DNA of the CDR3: TGTGCCAGCAGTCCGTCGGGACTAGCGTCCAATGAGCAGTTCTTC. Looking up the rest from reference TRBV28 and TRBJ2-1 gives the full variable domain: DVKVTQSSRYLVKRTGEKVFLECVQDMDHENMFWYRQDPGLGLRLIYFSYDVKMKEKGDIPEGYSVSREKKERFSLILESASTNQTSMYLCASSPSGLASNEQFFGPGTRLTVL.

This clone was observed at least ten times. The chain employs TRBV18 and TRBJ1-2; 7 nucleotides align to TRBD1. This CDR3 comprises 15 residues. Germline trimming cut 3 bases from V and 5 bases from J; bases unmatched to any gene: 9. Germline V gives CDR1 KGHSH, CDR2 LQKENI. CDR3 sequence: CASSPPRTGEYGYTF. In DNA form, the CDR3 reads TGTGCCAGCTCACCCCCCCGTACAGGGGAGTATGGCTACACCTTC.

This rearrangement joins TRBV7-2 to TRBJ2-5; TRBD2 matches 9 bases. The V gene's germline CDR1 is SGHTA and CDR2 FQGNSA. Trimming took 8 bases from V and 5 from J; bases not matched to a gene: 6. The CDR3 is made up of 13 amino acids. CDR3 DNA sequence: TGTGCCAGCGGGTCTAGCGGGAAGGAGACCCAGTACTTC. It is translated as CASGSSGKETQYF.

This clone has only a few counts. The chain's CDR3 is CASSSGREQYF. Here the CDR3 DNA reads TGTGCCAGCAGCTCAGGGCGGGAGCAGTACTTC. This chain uses TRBV14 with TRBJ2-7; weak D call: TRBD1 (5 bases). V lost 5 bases and J lost 7, with 9 bases in between. Germline V gene lookup returns CDR1 SGHDN and CDR2 FVKESK. CDR3 length equals 11 residues.

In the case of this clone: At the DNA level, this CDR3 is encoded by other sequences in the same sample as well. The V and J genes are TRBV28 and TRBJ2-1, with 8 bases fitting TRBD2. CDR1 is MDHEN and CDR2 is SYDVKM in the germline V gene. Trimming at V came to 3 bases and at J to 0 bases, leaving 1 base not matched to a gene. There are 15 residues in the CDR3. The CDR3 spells CASSLGTSSYNEQFF. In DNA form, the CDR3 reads TGTGCCAGCAGTTTGGGGACTAGCTCCTACAATGAGCAGTTCTTC. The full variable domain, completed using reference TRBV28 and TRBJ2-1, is DVKVTQSSRYLVKRTGEKVFLECVQDMDHENMFWYRQDPGLGLRLIYFSYDVKMKEKGDIPEGYSVSREKKERFSLILESASTNQTSMYLCASSLGTSSYNEQFFGPGTRLTVL.

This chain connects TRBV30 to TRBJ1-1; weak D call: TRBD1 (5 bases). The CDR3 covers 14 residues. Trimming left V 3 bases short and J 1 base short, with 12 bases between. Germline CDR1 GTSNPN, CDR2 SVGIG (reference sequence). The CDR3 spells CAWRAGFANTEAFF. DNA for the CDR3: TGTGCCTGGAGGGCAGGGTTCGCGAACACTGAAGCTTTCTTT.

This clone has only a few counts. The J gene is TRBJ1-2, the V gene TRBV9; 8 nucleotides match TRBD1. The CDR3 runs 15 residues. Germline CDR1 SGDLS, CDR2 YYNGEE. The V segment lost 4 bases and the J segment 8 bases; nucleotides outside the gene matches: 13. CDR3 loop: CASSHWTGSLPGYTF. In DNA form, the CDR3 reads TGTGCCAGCAGCCATTGGACAGGGTCCCTCCCCGGCTACACCTTC.

CDR3 sequence (DNA): TGTGCCAGCTCACCAAATTTGGGGGGAGATGGCTACACCTTC. This encodes CASSPNLGGDGYTF. The V call is TRBV18, the J call TRBJ1-2; D may be TRBD1 (5 bases). CDR3 length: 14 amino acids. The V end lost 2 bases, the J end lost 6 bases, and 13 bases lay between the germline ends. Germline V gene lookup returns CDR1 KGHSH and CDR2 LQKENI.

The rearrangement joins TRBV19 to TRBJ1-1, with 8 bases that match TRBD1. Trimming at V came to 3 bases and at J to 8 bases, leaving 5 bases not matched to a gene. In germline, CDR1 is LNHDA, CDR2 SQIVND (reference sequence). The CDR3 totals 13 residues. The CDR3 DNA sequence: TGTGCCAGTAGTATCGGACAGGGCTTCGAAGCTTTCTTT. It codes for CASSIGQGFEAFF.